The 9 T cell receptor beta chains listed next were all sequenced from one sample in a study of graft-versus-host responses after intestinal transplantation. Which antigens these TCRs recognize remains unknown. Generated by immunoSEQ multiplex PCR, the TCRdb table keeps only in-frame clones and is missing some. The table lists more than 75,000 clones, approximately 89% of them singletons, with approximately 0.32% in the top ten. Source: unstimulated CD4+ T cells sorted from spleen or lymph node cells, taken before transplant. Receptors originate from a human donor who was the organ donor for an intestinal transplant.

The chain links TRBV7-2 to TRBJ2-7, with 9 bases fitting TRBD2. Looked up from germline, CDR1 is SGHTA and CDR2 is FQGNSA. Trimming at V came to 5 bases and at J to 12 bases, leaving 14 bases not matched to a gene. This CDR3 has 14 residues. This CDR3 reads CASSPRSGGSVLYF. The CDR3 bases are TGTGCCAGCAGCCCCCGAAGCGGGGGGTCCGTACTGTACTTC.

V usage is TRBV29-1 and J usage is TRBJ2-1; D might be TRBD1 (6 bases). Germline V lookup: CDR1 SQVTM, CDR2 ANQGSEA. V gave up 6 bases and J gave up 2 bases, with 23 bases separating them. The CDR3 is 17 residues long. CDR3 coding DNA: TGCAGCGTCCTAGGGGGACCCAAGACTTTCACCTACAATGAGCAGTTCTTC. Translated, it gives CSVLGGPKTFTYNEQFF.

V usage is TRBV5-1 and J usage is TRBJ2-5; the match to TRBD2 covers 12 bases. Unmatched junction bases numbered 12, after V lost 4 bases and J lost 5 bases. This CDR3 is built from 17 residues. Germline lookup yields CDR1 SGHRS and CDR2 YFSETQ. The CDR3 nucleotides read TGCGCCAGCAGCGGGGGACTAGCGGGTTCTAACTGGGAGACCCAGTACTTC. Its protein is CASSGGLAGSNWETQYF.

This clone was observed once. The rearrangement joins TRBV27 to TRBJ1-2, with D possibly TRBD1 on 5 matching bases. Per germline, CDR1 MNHEY and CDR2 SMNVEV (reference sequence). The CDR3 is 15 residues long. With 3 bases removed from V and 3 bases from J, the gap between germline ends came to 14 bases. Here the CDR3 reads CASSFFRVGYYGYTF. The CDR3 DNA follows: TGTGCCAGCAGTTTTTTCAGGGTGGGCTACTATGGCTACACCTTC.

The chain uses TRBV11-3 and TRBJ2-1; 11 bases align to TRBD2. With 6 bases clipped from V and 0 bases from J, the junction kept 10 bases outside the gene matches. Germline V CDR1 and CDR2: SGHNT, YENEEA. The length of the CDR3 is 18 residues. In nucleotides, the CDR3 is TGTGCCAGCAGTTTTACGGCTAGCGGGAGGCTCTCCTACAATGAGCAGTTCTTC. It codes for CASSFTASGRLSYNEQFF. The full variable domain, rest sourced from reference TRBV11-3 and TRBJ2-1, is EAGVVQSPRYKIIEKKQPVAFWCNPISGHNTLYWYLQNLGQGPELLIRYENEEAVDDSQLPKDRFSAERLKGVDSTLKIQPAELGDSAVYLCASSFTASGRLSYNEQFFGPGTRLTVL.

The rearrangement links TRBV10-2 to TRBJ2-3, with D possibly matching TRBD1 (5 bases). V was trimmed by 7 bases and J by 3 bases, leaving 8 bases between them. This CDR3 comprises 12 residues. Germline CDR1 and CDR2: WSHSY and SAAADI. CDR3 DNA: TGCGCCAGCAAGAACAGGACAGATACGCAGTATTTT. This gives the protein CASKNRTDTQYF.

This chain joins TRBV11-2 and TRBJ1-2, with 11 positions matching TRBD1. V dropped 1 base and J dropped 7; count of bases not matched to a gene: 2. The CDR3 runs 14 residues. Per the germline V gene, CDR1 is SGHAT and CDR2 is FQNNGV. CDR3 coding DNA: TGTGCCAGCAGCTTAGGGACAGGGGGCGTTGGCTACACCTTC. It specifies CASSLGTGGVGYTF. Based on the CDR3 plus reference TRBV11-2 and TRBJ1-2, the full variable domain is EAGVAQSPRYKIIEKRQSVAFWCNPISGHATLYWYQQILGQGPKLLIQFQNNGVVDDSQLPKDRFSAERLKGVDSTLKIQPAKLEDSAVYLCASSLGTGGVGYTFGSGTRLTVV.

The table lists this clone with a count of one. The CDR3 DNA is TGTGCCATCAGTGAAGGGCCCAGGACACTCGGATACGAGCAGTACTTC. Its translation: CAISEGPRTLGYEQYF. The chain links TRBV10-3 to TRBJ2-7, with a possible D match to TRBD1 (5 bases). The germline gives CDR1 ENHRY, CDR2 SYGVKD. V lost 3 bases to trimming and J lost 4 bases, with 19 bases between them. The CDR3 spans 16 residues.

The chain recombines TRBV9 with TRBJ2-1; 8 positions match TRBD2. CDR1 and CDR2 (germline): SGDLS, YYNGEE. V lost 4 bases and J lost 5; bases outside the gene matches: 26. The CDR3 length is 21 residues. The CDR3 sequence: CASSPTKHNLAGLRLDNEQFF. The CDR3 nucleotides are TGTGCCAGCAGCCCGACTAAACACAACTTAGCGGGATTGAGATTGGACAATGAGCAGTTCTTC.